The 25 T cell receptor beta chains in this list originate from one sample, sequenced in a study of cytomegalovirus exposure and HLA in healthy donors. With 60 Vbeta and 13 Jbeta primers, the PCR was carried out. Clones were sequenced by immunoSEQ multiplex PCR, and TCRdb holds only the in-frame ones, with some missing. The sample lists 160,000 or so clones, approximately 80% occurring once. Sequencing input: PBMCs. All receptors derive from a man aged 18 to 29 in good health and CMV-seropositive.

A single count supports this clone. The chain uses TRBV20-1 and TRBJ1-2; tentatively, D is TRBD1 (5 bases). This CDR3 has 11 residues. Germline assignment: CDR1 DFQATT and CDR2 SNEGSKA (reference sequence). DNA for the CDR3: TGCAGAACAGGACCTAACTATGGCTACACCTTC. Protein product: CRTGPNYGYTF.

V gene TRBV6-5 combines with J gene TRBJ2-1; 11 bases are a match to TRBD2. Germline values: CDR1 MNHEY, CDR2 SVGAGI. The CDR3 extends over 15 amino acids. J gave up 3 bases and V 6 bases, and 4 bases lay outside the gene matches. CDR3 residues: CASRETSGSYNEQFF. CDR3 in DNA: TGTGCCAGCAGAGAAACTAGCGGGAGCTACAATGAGCAGTTCTTC.

The genes are TRBV6-9 and TRBJ2-7, with 7 bases matching TRBD1. V gave up 5 bases and J gave up 3 bases; unmatched junction bases: 10. Per the germline V gene, CDR1 is MNHGY and CDR2 is SVAAGI. This CDR3 region has 15 residues. The CDR3 is CASSRTTGSSYEQYF. CDR3 DNA sequence: TGTGCCAGCAGTAGGACGACAGGGAGTAGCTACGAGCAGTACTTC.

This chain uses TRBV4-1 with TRBJ1-6; possibly TRBD1 for D (5 bases). The CDR3 is 15 amino acids. V lost 2 bases and J lost 8, with 13 bases in between. The germline gives CDR1 MGHRA, CDR2 YSYEKL. CDR3 protein: CASSQLDRPHSPLHF. The CDR3 coding sequence is TGCGCCAGCAGCCAACTAGACAGACCCCATTCACCCCTCCACTTT.

The V call is TRBV9, the J call TRBJ2-2, with 14 nucleotides matching TRBD2. Germline CDR1 and CDR2: SGDLS and YYNGEE. The J segment lost 13 bases and the V segment lost 4 bases, leaving 21 bases of the junction unmatched. The CDR3 is 19 amino acids. The CDR3 spells CASSLTSGGVRPEDRGLFF. CDR3 in DNA: TGTGCCAGCAGCCTGACTAGCGGGGGGGTTCGTCCGGAAGATAGGGGGCTGTTTTTT.

This clone was detected only a few times. The V and J genes are TRBV27 and TRBJ2-7; a possible D gene is TRBD2 (6 bases). CDR3 size: 15 residues. The germline V and J ends were trimmed by 2 bases and 2 bases, with 13 bases remaining between them. Germline V gene sequence: CDR1 MNHEY, CDR2 SMNVEV (reference sequence). CDR3 protein: CASSLRGSITYEQYF. In DNA form, the CDR3 reads TGTGCCAGCAGTTTACGGGGGAGCATAACCTACGAGCAGTACTTC.

The gene calls are TRBV30 and TRBJ2-5; TRBD1 might be the D (5 bases). Trimming pared 1 base from V and 2 bases from J, leaving 11 bases between. Germline CDR1 reads GTSNPN; CDR2 reads SVGIG (reference sequence). The CDR3 spans 14 residues. The CDR3 is CAWSDSTGQETQYF. CDR3 DNA: TGTGCCTGGAGTGATTCAACAGGTCAAGAGACCCAGTACTTC.

The rearrangement links TRBV19 to TRBJ1-5; D might be TRBD1 (5 bases). Germline V gives CDR1 LNHDA, CDR2 SQIVND (reference sequence). The length of the CDR3 is 15 residues. V lost 5 bases and J 1 base, leaving 12 bases between the germline ends. This CDR3 reads CASSPGRASNQPQHF. The CDR3 region has the DNA TGTGCCAGTAGTCCAGGCAGGGCCAGCAATCAGCCCCAGCATTTT.

The chain recombines TRBV10-3 with TRBJ2-2; 8 nucleotides match TRBD1. CDR3 length equals 14 residues. Germline loops: CDR1 ENHRY, CDR2 SYGVKD. V shed 8 bases and J 5 bases; nucleotides not matched to a gene: 7. CDR3 residues: CAIHDRGVTGELFF. The CDR3 DNA reads TGTGCCATCCACGACAGGGGAGTAACCGGGGAGCTGTTTTTT.

This clone was detected only a few times. The V and J genes are TRBV29-1 and TRBJ1-1; 8 nucleotides match TRBD1. Trimming cost V 6 bases and J 8 bases; bases outside gene matches: 5. Germline CDR1 and CDR2: SQVTM and ANQGSEA. The CDR3 runs to 11 residues. The CDR3 bases are TGCAGCGTCAAGACAGGGGACGAAGCTTTCTTT. It translates to CSVKTGDEAFF.

The rearrangement joins TRBV21-1 to TRBJ1-2; the listed D gene, TRBD1, was not tested against the DNA. TRBV21-1 is a documented pseudogene. This CDR3 contains 14 residues. This CDR3 reads CASSKDQGFSGYTF. CDR3 sequence (DNA): TGTGCCAGCAGCAAAGATCAGGGTTTTTCTGGCTACACCTTC.

The V and J genes are TRBV7-2 and TRBJ2-7; TRBD1 might be the D (6 bases). The CDR3 has 15 residues. Trimming took 5 bases from V and 2 from J, leaving 16 bases between them. CDR1 is SGHTA, CDR2 FQGNSA, per germline. The CDR3: CASSPWSGTTYEQYF. The DNA for the CDR3 is TGTGCCAGCAGCCCTTGGTCCGGGACAACCTACGAGCAGTACTTC.

The rearrangement joins TRBV5-1 to TRBJ2-7; TRBD1 agrees at 7 bases. Germline trimming cut 3 bases from V and 3 bases from J; bases unmatched to any gene: 12. Germline loops: CDR1 SGHRS, CDR2 YFSETQ. CDR3 length: 16 residues. CDR3: CASSWDSTTIFYEQYF. In DNA form, the CDR3 reads TGCGCCAGCAGCTGGGACAGTACTACAATATTCTACGAGCAGTACTTC.

This clone was picked up a small number of times. The V call is TRBV30, the J call TRBJ2-1; no clear D gene. Germline V CDR1 and CDR2: GTSNPN, SVGIG (reference sequence). This CDR3 region has 12 residues. Trimming took off 4 bases at V and 5 bases at J, with 9 bases between the two ends. The chain's CDR3 is CAWKLVHNEQFF. CDR3 nucleotides: TGTGCCTGGAAACTTGTCCACAATGAGCAGTTCTTC.

The chain is built from TRBV6-5 and TRBJ2-4; a possible D gene is TRBD1 (6 bases). V gave up 6 bases and J gave up 6 bases, with 12 bases separating them. The CDR3 is 13 residues long. CDR1 is MNHEY, CDR2 SVGAGI, per germline. In nucleotides, the CDR3 is TGTGCCAGCAGACAGGGTACCGTAAACATTCAGTACTTC. It encodes CASRQGTVNIQYF.

DNA of the CDR3: TGTGCCAGCAGTTATGGGACAGATACCTACGAGCAGTACTTC. Protein: CASSYGTDTYEQYF. The chain links TRBV27 to TRBJ2-7; 7 bases map to TRBD1. Germline V gives CDR1 MNHEY, CDR2 SMNVEV (reference sequence). Trimming cost V 4 bases and J 2 bases; bases outside gene matches: 5. This CDR3 region has 14 residues.

The rearrangement uses TRBV2 and TRBJ2-4; 7 nucleotides agree with TRBD1. CDR3 length equals 12 residues. CDR1 SNHLY and CDR2 FYNNEI come from the germline V gene. J gave up 12 bases and V 6 bases, and 8 bases lay outside the gene matches. CDR3 nucleotide sequence: TGTGCCAGCAGGATAGAGGGGGACAGTCAGTACTTC. Its protein is CASRIEGDSQYF. Using reference TRBV2 and TRBJ2-4 for the parts outside the CDR3, the full variable domain is EPEVTQTPSHQVTQMGQEVILRCVPISNHLYFYWYRQILGQKVEFLVSFYNNEISEKSEIFDDQFSVERPDGSNFTLKIRSTKLEDSAMYFCASRIEGDSQYFGAGTRLSVL.

Concerning this clone: The sample holds other DNA sequences that translate to the same CDR3. The V call is TRBV5-4, the J call TRBJ2-7; D may be TRBD2 (6 bases). V was trimmed by 0 bases and J by 9 bases, leaving 16 bases between them. This CDR3 has 14 amino acids. Germline-derived CDR1 and CDR2 are SGHNT and YYREEE (reference sequence). CDR3 region: CASSLEGTSRVQYF. The CDR3, as DNA: TGTGCCAGCAGCTTGGAGGGGACTTCTCGCGTGCAGTACTTC.

This chain uses TRBV4-3 with TRBJ2-3; 9 bases fit TRBD1. CDR1 and CDR2 from the germline V gene are LGHNA and YSLEER. After removal of 2 bases from V and 6 bases from J, the junction contained 9 bases not matched to a gene. CDR3 length: 16 residues. The CDR3 coding sequence is TGCGCCAGCAGCCAACGTAACAGGGGGCCTTTGGATACGCAGTATTTT. This codes for CASSQRNRGPLDTQYF.

The J gene is TRBJ2-7, the V gene TRBV29-1; 12 bases are a match to TRBD1. CDR3 length equals 13 residues. V gave up 5 bases and J gave up 4 bases; unmatched junction bases: 3. Germline CDR1 and CDR2: SQVTM and ANQGSEA. CDR3 residues: CSVRDRGRYEQYF. The CDR3 DNA follows: TGCAGCGTTCGGGACAGGGGGCGGTACGAGCAGTACTTC.

V is TRBV29-1 and J is TRBJ2-2; 10 bases match TRBD2. The CDR3 consists of 15 residues. Germline V gene data show CDR1 as SQVTM and CDR2 as ANQGSEA. V lost 3 bases, J lost 5 bases, and 6 bases stayed unmatched. CDR3 in amino acids: CSVEKAGGPTGELFF. The CDR3 DNA sequence: TGCAGCGTTGAGAAAGCGGGGGGGCCGACCGGGGAGCTGTTTTTT.

This clone came up a few times. The chain joins TRBV5-6 to TRBJ1-2; D unclear. This CDR3 is 12 amino acids long. Germline CDR1 SGHDT, CDR2 YYEEEE. V lost 0 bases and J lost 8, with 8 bases in between. The CDR3 DNA is TGTGCCAGCAGCTTGGGACATACGGGCTACACCTTC. Its translation is CASSLGHTGYTF.

The chain has TRBV11-2 and TRBJ1-5; no firm D call. Germline V gene data show CDR1 as SGHAT and CDR2 as FQNNGV. Trimming shortened V by 5 bases and J by 0 bases, and 8 bases separated the two germline ends. The CDR3 extends over 14 amino acids. CDR3 in amino acids: CASSPGSSNQPQHF. CDR3 coding DNA: TGTGCCAGCAGCCCGGGGTCTAGCAATCAGCCCCAGCATTTT.

The rearrangement joins TRBV11-1 to TRBJ1-1; D may be TRBD1 (5 bases). The CDR3 runs to 15 residues. Trimming took off 5 bases at V and 0 bases at J, with 13 bases between the two ends. The germline V gene has CDR1 SGHAT and CDR2 FQDESV (reference sequence). The CDR3 DNA reads TGTGCCAGCAGCCTTTTGGGGCGGCTGAACACTGAAGCTTTCTTT. Translation: CASSLLGRLNTEAFF.

The V call is TRBV21-1, the J call TRBJ2-1; the table's TRBD2 call for D was not verified on the DNA. TRBV21-1 is marked as a pseudogene. CDR3 length equals 17 residues. CDR3 protein: CASSKALAGGPYNEQFF. CDR3 DNA: TGTGCCAGCAGCAAAGCCCTAGCGGGAGGGCCCTACAATGAGCAGTTCTTC.